This T cell receptor (beta chain) was identified in a study of sequential checkpoint blockade in melanoma. Study background: Each arm's sequence ended with maintenance nivolumab.

The CDR3 spans 16 residues. The V end was cut by 5 bases, the J end by 5 bases, with 16 bases between. CDR1 is PRHDT, CDR2 FYEKMQ, per germline (reference sequence). Sequencing used immunoSEQ multiplex PCR; TCRdb keeps in-frame clones, though not all of them. Counted here are 25,000 to 35,000 clones, 75% to 85% occurring once; the ten biggest clones make up less than 20%. This clone was detected only once. As for treatment: randomized to nivolumab then ipilimumab (arm A) or the reverse (arm B). Patients had received no earlier DNA-damaging chemotherapy. Sorted cells were live CD3+CD8+, lacking CD19 and CD56, from PBMCs.

This TCR was sampled from a human donor with melanoma. This rearrangement joins TRBV13 to TRBJ2-6, with a possible D match to TRBD2 (6 bases). This material consisted of CD8+ T cells sorted from blood (inferred from file names), taken from a patient given nivolumab and ipilimumab in sequence. The CDR3 region has the DNA TGTGCCAGCAGCCTTGAGGGGACTTCGAGGGCCAACGTCCTGACTTTC. This sequence encodes CASSLEGTSRANVLTF.